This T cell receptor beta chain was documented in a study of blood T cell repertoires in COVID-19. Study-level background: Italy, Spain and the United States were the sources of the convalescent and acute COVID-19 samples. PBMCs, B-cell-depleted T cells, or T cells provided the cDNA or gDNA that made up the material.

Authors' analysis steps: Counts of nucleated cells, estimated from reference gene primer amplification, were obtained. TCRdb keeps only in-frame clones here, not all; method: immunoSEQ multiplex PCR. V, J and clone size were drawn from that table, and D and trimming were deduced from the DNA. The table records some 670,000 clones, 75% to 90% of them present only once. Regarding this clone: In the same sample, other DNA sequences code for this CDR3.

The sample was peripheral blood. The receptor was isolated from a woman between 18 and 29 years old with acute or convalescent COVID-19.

Here the CDR3 reads CASSPGGYEQYF. DNA for the CDR3: TGTGCCAGCAGCCCGGGGGGGTACGAGCAGTACTTC. J is TRBJ2-7 and V is TRBV12-3 or TRBV12-4, with 8 bases aligning to TRBD2. J gave up 4 bases and V 6 bases, and 2 bases lay outside the gene matches. The CDR3 is 12 amino acids.